This T cell receptor (beta chain) was identified in a study of cytomegalovirus exposure and HLA in healthy donors. Clones were sequenced by immunoSEQ multiplex PCR, and TCRdb holds only the in-frame ones, with some missing. The table records about 50,000 clones, approximately 90% of them present only once. The CDR3 has 15 residues. The V and J ends lost 0 bases and 3 bases respectively, with 10 bases between them. Germline V gene lookup returns CDR1 SGDLS and CDR2 YYNGEE. Material: PBMCs. The genes are TRBV9 and TRBJ2-1; the D gene is possibly TRBD1 (5 bases). This receptor was identified in a man younger than 35 in good health and CMV-seronegative. This CDR3 is CASSVEKGLYNEQFF. The CDR3 DNA reads as TGTGCCAGCAGCGTAGAAAAGGGGCTCTACAATGAGCAGTTCTTC.